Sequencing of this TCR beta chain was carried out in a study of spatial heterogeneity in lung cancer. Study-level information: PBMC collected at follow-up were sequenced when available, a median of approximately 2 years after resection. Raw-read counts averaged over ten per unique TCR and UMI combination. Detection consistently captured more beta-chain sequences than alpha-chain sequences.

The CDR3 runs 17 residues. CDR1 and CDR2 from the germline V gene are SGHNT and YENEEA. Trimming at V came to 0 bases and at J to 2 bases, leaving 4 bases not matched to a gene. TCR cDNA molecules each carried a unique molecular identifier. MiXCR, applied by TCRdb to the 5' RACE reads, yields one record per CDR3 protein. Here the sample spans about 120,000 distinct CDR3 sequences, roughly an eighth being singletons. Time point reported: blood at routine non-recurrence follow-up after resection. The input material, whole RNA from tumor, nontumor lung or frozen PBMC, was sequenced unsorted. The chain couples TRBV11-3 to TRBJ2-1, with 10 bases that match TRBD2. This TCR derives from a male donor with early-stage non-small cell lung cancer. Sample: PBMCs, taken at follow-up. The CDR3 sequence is CASSLDTSGGAYNEQFF. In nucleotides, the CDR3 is TGTGCCAGCAGCTTAGATACCAGCGGGGGGGCCTACAATGAGCAGTTCTTC.